This note documents a single T cell receptor beta chain sequence. This entry comes from a study of T cells after yellow fever vaccination. The junction had 6 bases not matched to a gene; V was cut back by 7 bases and J by 1 base. Germline V gives CDR1 MNHNS, CDR2 SASEGT. CDR3 length: 15 residues. The TCR cDNA carried a universal primer site and UMIs from 5'RACE template switching. TCRdb reprocessed the 5' RACE reads via MiXCR and lists one record per CDR3 protein. Altogether about 300,000 distinct CDR3 sequences are present, around 6.8% being singletons, with the ten largest covering about 18%. The receptor comes from a young man who received the YFV17D yellow fever vaccine. The chain recombines TRBV6-1 with TRBJ2-3, with 9 bases fitting TRBD2. The input for sequencing was PBMCs, taken 35 to 50 days after the first yellow fever vaccination. For the CDR3, the DNA is TGTGCCAGCATGGAAGTAGCGGGGGGCACAGATACGCAGTATTTT. This translates into CASMEVAGGTDTQYF.